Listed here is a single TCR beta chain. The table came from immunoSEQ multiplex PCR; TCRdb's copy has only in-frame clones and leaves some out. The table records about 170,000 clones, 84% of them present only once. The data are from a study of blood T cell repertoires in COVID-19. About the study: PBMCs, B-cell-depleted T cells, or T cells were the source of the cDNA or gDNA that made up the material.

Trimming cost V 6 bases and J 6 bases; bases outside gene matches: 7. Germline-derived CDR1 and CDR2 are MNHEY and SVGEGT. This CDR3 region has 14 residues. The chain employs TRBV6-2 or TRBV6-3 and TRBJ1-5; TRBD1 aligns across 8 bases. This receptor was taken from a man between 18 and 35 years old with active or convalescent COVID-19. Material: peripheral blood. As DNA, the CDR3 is TGTGCCAGCAGCCAGACAGGGGAGGGTCAGCCCCAGCATTTT. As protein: CASSQTGEGQPQHF.